This TCR beta chain was sequenced during a study of siplizumab effects on memory and regulatory T cells. As to this clone: Its target is not known.

V dropped 0 bases and J dropped 6 bases, with 12 bases sitting between them. The CDR3 spans 14 residues. The germline gives CDR1 SGHRS, CDR2 YFSETQ. Findings and caveats of the study: Proliferating siplizumab-culture Tregs lacked confirmation of suppressive function. Naive T cells were seemingly more diverse than memory cells, and major contributions to the alloresponse seemed to be made by them. Mappable alloreactive CD4+ clones were on average around 69% Treg-derived with siplizumab, roughly 28% in controls.

Around 10^5 TCR templates per sample were assayed. TCRdb's table, derived via immunoSEQ multiplex PCR, lists solely in-frame clones and lacks some. The sample gives more than 95,000 clones, just over 90% of which show up once; about 0.32% is in the top ten. This chain uses TRBV5-1 with TRBJ1-1, with TRBD1 as a possible D gene (6 bases). Sequenced input: CD4+ T cells sorted from blood. The sequence derives from a human donor in good health. This chain's CDR3 is CASSLAPGAPEAFF. In DNA form, the CDR3 reads TGCGCCAGCAGCTTGGCCCCGGGGGCCCCTGAAGCTTTCTTT.